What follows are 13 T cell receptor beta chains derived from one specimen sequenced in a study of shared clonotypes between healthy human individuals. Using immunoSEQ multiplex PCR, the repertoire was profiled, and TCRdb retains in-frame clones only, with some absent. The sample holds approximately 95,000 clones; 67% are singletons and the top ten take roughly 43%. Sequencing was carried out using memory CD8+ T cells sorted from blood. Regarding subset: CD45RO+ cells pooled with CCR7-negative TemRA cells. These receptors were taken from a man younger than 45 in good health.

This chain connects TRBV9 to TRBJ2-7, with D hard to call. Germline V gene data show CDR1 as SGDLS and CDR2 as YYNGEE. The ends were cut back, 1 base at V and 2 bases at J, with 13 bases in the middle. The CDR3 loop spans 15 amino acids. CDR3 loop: CASSVLSDGAYEQYF. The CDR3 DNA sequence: TGTGCCAGCAGCGTATTATCGGACGGAGCCTACGAGCAGTACTTC.

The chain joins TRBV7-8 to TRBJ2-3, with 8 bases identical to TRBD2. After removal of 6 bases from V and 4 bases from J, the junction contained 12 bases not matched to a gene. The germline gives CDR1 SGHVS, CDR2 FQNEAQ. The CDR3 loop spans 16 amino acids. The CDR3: CASSGGGAGVPDTQYF. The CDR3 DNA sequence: TGTGCCAGCAGTGGGGGGGGAGCGGGAGTCCCAGATACGCAGTATTTT.

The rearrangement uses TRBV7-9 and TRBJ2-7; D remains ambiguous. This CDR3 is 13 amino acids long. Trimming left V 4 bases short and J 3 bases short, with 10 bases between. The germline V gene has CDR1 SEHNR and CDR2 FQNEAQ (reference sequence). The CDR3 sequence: CASSSGPDYEQYF. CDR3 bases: TGTGCCAGCAGCTCCGGACCCGACTACGAGCAGTACTTC.

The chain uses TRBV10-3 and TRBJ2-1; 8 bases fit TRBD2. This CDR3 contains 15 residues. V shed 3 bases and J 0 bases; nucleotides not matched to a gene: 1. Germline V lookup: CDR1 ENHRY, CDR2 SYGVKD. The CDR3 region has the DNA TGTGCCATCAGTGAACTAGCGGCCTCCTACAATGAGCAGTTCTTC. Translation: CAISELAASYNEQFF.

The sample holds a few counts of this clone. The CDR3 is CASSESSSGVTDTQYF. The CDR3 bases are TGCGCCAGCAGTGAGTCCTCTAGCGGGGTCACAGATACGCAGTATTTT. V usage is TRBV10-2 and J usage is TRBJ2-3; 9 bases line up with TRBD2. This CDR3 contains 16 residues. V was pared by 0 bases and J by 2 bases, with 3 bases of the junction left unmatched. CDR1 is WSHSY, CDR2 SAAADI, per germline.

In DNA form, the CDR3 reads TGCGCCAGCAGCCAAGTCCCGGGTCCCATCACCGGGGAGCTGTTTTTT. Its translation is CASSQVPGPITGELFF. The rearrangement uses TRBV4-1 and TRBJ2-2; D remains unclear. V lost 1 base, J lost 4 bases, and 13 bases lay in between. Germline V gene sequence: CDR1 MGHRA, CDR2 YSYEKL. CDR3 size: 16 residues.

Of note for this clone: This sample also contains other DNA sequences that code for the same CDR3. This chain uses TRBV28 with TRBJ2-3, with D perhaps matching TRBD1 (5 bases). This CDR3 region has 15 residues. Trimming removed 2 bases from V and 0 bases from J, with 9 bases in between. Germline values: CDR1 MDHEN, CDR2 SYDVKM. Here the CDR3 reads CASSLTGSSTDTQYF. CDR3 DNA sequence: TGTGCCAGCAGTTTAACAGGCTCTAGCACAGATACGCAGTATTTT. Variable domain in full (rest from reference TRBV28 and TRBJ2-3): DVKVTQSSRYLVKRTGEKVFLECVQDMDHENMFWYRQDPGLGLRLIYFSYDVKMKEKGDIPEGYSVSREKKERFSLILESASTNQTSMYLCASSLTGSSTDTQYFGPGTRLTVL.

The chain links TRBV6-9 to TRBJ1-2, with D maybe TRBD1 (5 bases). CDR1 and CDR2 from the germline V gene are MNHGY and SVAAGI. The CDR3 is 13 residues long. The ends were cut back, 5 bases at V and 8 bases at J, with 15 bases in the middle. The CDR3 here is CASSQGVAVGYTF. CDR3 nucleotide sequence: TGTGCCAGCAGTCAGGGAGTTGCGGTCGGCTACACCTTC.

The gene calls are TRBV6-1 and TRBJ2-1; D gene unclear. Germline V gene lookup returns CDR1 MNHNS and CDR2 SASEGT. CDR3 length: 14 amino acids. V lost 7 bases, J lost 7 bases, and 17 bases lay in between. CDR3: CASIEGKGKNEQFF. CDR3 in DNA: TGTGCCAGCATCGAAGGCAAGGGTAAGAATGAGCAGTTCTTC.

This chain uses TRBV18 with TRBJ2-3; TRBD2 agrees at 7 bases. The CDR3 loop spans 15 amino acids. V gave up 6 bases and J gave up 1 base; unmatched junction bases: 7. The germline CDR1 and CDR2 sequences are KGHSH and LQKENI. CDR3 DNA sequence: TGTGCCAGCTCGCGGGACTACGGAGGCACAGATACGCAGTATTTT. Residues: CASSRDYGGTDTQYF.

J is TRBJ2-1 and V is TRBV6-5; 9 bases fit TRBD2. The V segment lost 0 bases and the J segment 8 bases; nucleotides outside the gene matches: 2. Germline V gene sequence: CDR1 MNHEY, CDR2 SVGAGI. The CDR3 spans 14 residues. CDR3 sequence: CASSYSLAGYEQFF. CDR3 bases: TGTGCCAGCAGTTACTCTCTAGCGGGATATGAGCAGTTCTTC.

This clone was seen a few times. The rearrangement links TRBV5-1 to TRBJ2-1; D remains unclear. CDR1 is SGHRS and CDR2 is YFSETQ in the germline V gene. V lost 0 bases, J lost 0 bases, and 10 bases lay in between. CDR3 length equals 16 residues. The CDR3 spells CASSLARRRSYNEQFF. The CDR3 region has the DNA TGCGCCAGCAGCTTGGCAAGGCGGCGCTCCTACAATGAGCAGTTCTTC.

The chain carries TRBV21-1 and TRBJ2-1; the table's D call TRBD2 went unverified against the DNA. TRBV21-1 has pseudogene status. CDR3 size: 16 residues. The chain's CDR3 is CASMRELAVIYNEQFF. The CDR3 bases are TGTGCCAGCATGCGTGAACTAGCGGTTATCTACAATGAGCAGTTCTTC.